This T cell receptor beta chain appears in the sequencing data of a study of blood T cell repertoires in COVID-19. Study background: Sources were T cells, B-cell-depleted T cells, or PBMCs; the material itself was cDNA or gDNA.

The CDR3 runs 12 residues. The V end was cut by 6 bases, the J end by 5 bases, with 7 bases between. Germline lookup yields CDR1 MNHEY and CDR2 SVGAGI. Ages ranged from roughly 18 to 100 years, with residence in 24 US areas. Allocation to cohorts depended on clinical history reported by the participants. This clone has a count of ten or more. Other DNA sequences of this sample code for an identical CDR3. In the original workflow: Quantification of nucleated cells was approximated via reference gene primer amplification. TCRdb's copy holds only in-frame clones and misses some; the assay was immunoSEQ multiplex PCR. D and trimming come from the DNA, and the V and J calls and clone size come from that table. The sample holds 400,000 or so clones, 75% to 90% seen once.

This sequence originates from a man between 25 and 39 years old who had recovered from COVID-19. The genes are TRBV6-5 and TRBJ2-2; possibly TRBD2 for D (5 bases). Sequencing input: PBMCs or T cells enriched from blood (not recorded which). CDR3: CASSRGTGELFF. CDR3 bases: TGTGCCAGCAGCCGAGGGACCGGGGAGCTGTTTTTT.